This T cell receptor (beta chain) was obtained from a study of blood T cell repertoires in COVID-19. This clone was counted between two and nine times. TCRdb's table, derived via immunoSEQ multiplex PCR, lists solely in-frame clones and lacks some. Of roughly 670,000 clones detected, approximately 90% appear once; the ten largest clones hold more than 0.25%. With 4 bases removed from V and 8 bases from J, the gap between germline ends came to 20 bases. The germline CDR1 and CDR2 sequences are MNHEY and SVGAGI. The CDR3 has 15 amino acids. The sequenced sample consisted of peripheral blood. The gene calls are TRBV6-5 and TRBJ1-1; TRBD1 is a possible D gene (5 bases). This TCR was sampled from a woman younger than 30 with acute or convalescent COVID-19. The CDR3 DNA reads as TGTGCCAGCAGTTCGCTTCAGGGAATTCCGGTAGAAGCTTTCTTT. The encoded protein is CASSSLQGIPVEAFF.